This is a list of T cell receptor beta chains from one sample in a study of cytomegalovirus exposure and HLA in healthy donors. Using immunoSEQ multiplex PCR, the repertoire was profiled, and TCRdb retains in-frame clones only, with some absent. The sample shows roughly 180,000 clones, 65% to 80% of them seen only once. The specimen sequenced was PBMCs. All receptors come from a woman aged 25-40 years in good health and CMV-seropositive. Each CDR3 is given with its conserved first and last residue. D genes are given only for firm matches.

J	D	V	CDR3
TRBJ1-5	TRBD1	TRBV10-3	CAISVSWRGRQPQHF
TRBJ1-2	TRBD1	TRBV4-2	CASSPRDGQEGGYTF
TRBJ2-5	TRBD2	TRBV7-2	CASSWEGWETQYF
TRBJ2-5	TRBD2	TRBV5-8	CASSLGTGGEETQYF
TRBJ1-6	-	TRBV21-1	CASRLRGQGHSGKSPLHF
TRBJ1-2	TRBD1	TRBV5-6	CASSHRTGINYGYTF
TRBJ2-5	TRBD1	TRBV9	CASGQGRQETQYF
TRBJ2-2	-	TRBV7-8	CASSLVQKDTGELFF
TRBJ1-1	-	TRBV5-4	CASVGREFTEAFF
TRBJ2-7	TRBD2	TRBV19	CASSRTSGGSYEQYF
TRBJ1-5	-	TRBV28	CASSRGSNQPQHF
-	-	TRBV2	CASSEMSRSYEQYF
TRBJ2-3	TRBD2	TRBV5-6	CASRMTSGATDTQYF
TRBJ2-1	TRBD2	TRBV29-1	CSVEGGVRRRTFF
TRBJ2-7	TRBD2	TRBV19	CASSDPGTTYEQYF
TRBJ1-1	TRBD1	TRBV7-9	CASSPPQGANTEAFF
TRBJ1-4	TRBD1	TRBV4-2	CASSGALWTGKADEKLFF
TRBJ1-3	-	TRBV4-1	CASSQRFRGRSGNTIYF
TRBJ2-3	TRBD2	TRBV2	CASSAPRLAGETDTQYF
TRBJ2-4	-	TRBV15	CATSRDAMGSSQYF
TRBJ2-1	-	TRBV5-4	CASSLASGGNEQFF
TRBJ1-2	-	TRBV9	CASAPRADSNYGYTF
TRBJ2-5	TRBD2	TRBV9	CASSAGTSGEETQYF
TRBJ2-7	-	TRBV5-1	CASSLGLLETAYEQYF
TRBJ2-1	TRBD2	TRBV5-6	CASSPRGLAARNEQFF
TRBJ1-1	-	TRBV28	CASSPRPTGSGTEAFF
TRBJ1-2	TRBD1	TRBV4-1	CASSPEDRGGYGYTF
TRBJ2-1	TRBD1	TRBV11-2	CASSSTGSSYNEQFF
TRBJ1-2	TRBD1	TRBV30	CAWNPDRIYGYTF
TRBJ2-7	-	TRBV10-3	CAISDQGNYEQYF
TRBJ1-3	-	TRBV18	CASSPPALSSGNTIYF
TRBJ1-1	-	TRBV23-1	CASSQELGGGVMNTEAFF
TRBJ1-2	-	TRBV7-9	CASSRAGYTF
TRBJ1-4	-	TRBV4-2	CASSQESAGVNEKLFF
TRBJ2-5	TRBD1	TRBV18	CASSPPTGSSLQETQYF
TRBJ1-2	-	TRBV4-1	CASSQGRGALSYGYTF
TRBJ2-7	-	TRBV7-9	CASNQASPGKHEQYF
TRBJ2-3	TRBD2	TRBV28	CASSLGTSGVSDTQYF
TRBJ2-1	TRBD1	TRBV19	CASRRTGTGAYNEQFF
TRBJ2-3	TRBD2	TRBV9	CASSSPGGRDTQYF
TRBJ1-2	-	TRBV28	CASSMASGNNYGYTF
TRBJ2-7	TRBD1	TRBV19	CASSRTGPYEQYF
TRBJ2-5	TRBD1	TRBV14	CASSPLQGAQETQYF
TRBJ1-6	TRBD1	TRBV5-4	CASSPQGASSYNSPLHF
TRBJ2-2	-	TRBV28	CASSFNQGFGELFF
TRBJ2-1	-	TRBV5-6	CASSIPGPEQFF
TRBJ2-3	-	TRBV7-6	CASSLLEDTQYF
TRBJ1-2	TRBD1	TRBV28	CASSLDRTVSYGYTF
TRBJ1-3	-	TRBV29-1	CSVEVGGTYSGNTIYF
TRBJ1-2	-	TRBV6-5	CASSYDTSYGYTF
TRBJ2-7	-	TRBV28	CASSFHSYEQYF
TRBJ2-5	-	TRBV6-6	CASSRSWPQYF
TRBJ2-7	-	TRBV28	CASSFPSYDRVSSYEQYF
TRBJ1-1	-	TRBV11-2	CASSVTRVLNTEAFF
TRBJ2-3	TRBD2	TRBV11-2	CASSSGGGGRTDTQYF
TRBJ2-1	-	TRBV19	CASSIVGGNNEQFF
TRBJ1-2	-	TRBV6-1	CASSEGPGAYGYTF
TRBJ1-5	-	TRBV7-2	CASSPAYNSNQPQHF
TRBJ1-6	-	TRBV2	CASSDISFSYNSPLHF
TRBJ2-5	TRBD1	TRBV2	CASSGRQGRGETQYF